This passage covers 23 T cell receptor beta chains from one sample sequenced in a study of beta chain features in type 1 diabetes. Expressed TCRB transcripts were sequenced after all isolated RNA was converted to cDNA. Sequenced by immunoSEQ multiplex PCR; TCRdb stores in-frame clones only, minus some. In the table there are more than 300,000 clones, over 9.5% of which are singletons. Material: naive CD4+ T cells from blood. These receptors all come from a man younger than 30 in good health.

There are a few counts of this clone. CDR3 protein: CATAPTGITGELFF. In nucleotides, the CDR3 is TGTGCCACCGCCCCGACAGGGATCACCGGGGAGCTGTTTTTT. The J gene is TRBJ2-2, the V gene TRBV6-5; 7 bases agree with TRBD1. With V trimmed by 10 bases and J by 4 bases, 9 bases remained unmatched. CDR3 length equals 14 residues. Germline V gene data show CDR1 as MNHEY and CDR2 as SVGAGI.

V is TRBV27 and J is TRBJ2-4, with 7 bases fitting TRBD1. Trimming cost V 6 bases and J 2 bases; bases outside gene matches: 1. From germline, CDR1 is MNHEY and CDR2 SMNVEV (reference sequence). The CDR3 runs 13 residues. CDR3 sequence reads: CASRQGTKNIQYF. The CDR3 bases are TGTGCCAGCAGACAGGGGACCAAAAACATTCAGTACTTC.

The sample holds a few counts of this clone. The chain links TRBV19 to TRBJ2-7; D may be TRBD1 (6 bases). The CDR3 runs 11 residues. Germline CDR1 is LNHDA and CDR2 is SQIVND (reference sequence). Trimming shortened V by 8 bases and J by 3 bases, and 8 bases separated the two germline ends. CDR3 bases: TGTGCCAGTGGGGGCCGCTACGAGCAGTACTTC. This sequence encodes CASGGRYEQYF.

This clone was picked up many times. The chain carries TRBV7-2 and TRBJ2-1; 9 bases align to TRBD1. Germline CDR1 SGHTA, CDR2 FQGNSA. The junction had 6 bases not matched to a gene; V was cut back by 11 bases and J by 4 bases. The length of the CDR3 is 13 residues. DNA for the CDR3: TGTGCCGATGGACAGGGGAGTTACAATGAGCAGTTCTTC. This gives the protein CADGQGSYNEQFF.

This clone was seen a handful of times. The chain recombines TRBV2 with TRBJ2-1; 10 positions match TRBD2. Trimming removed 6 bases from V and 5 bases from J; junction bases left unmatched: 7. This CDR3 spans 15 amino acids. Germline CDR1 reads SNHLY; CDR2 reads FYNNEI. In DNA, the CDR3 is TGTGCCAGCAGGGAGGGACTAGCGCTTAACAATGAGCAGTTCTTC. It codes for CASREGLALNNEQFF.

There are a few counts of this clone. The rearrangement joins TRBV6-5 to TRBJ2-7, with D tentatively TRBD1 (6 bases). CDR1 is MNHEY, CDR2 SVGAGI, per germline. Trimming took off 7 bases at V and 0 bases at J, with 10 bases between the two ends. The CDR3 has 13 residues. The CDR3 loop is CASMRTVSYEQYF. The CDR3 DNA follows: TGTGCCAGCATGAGGACAGTCTCCTACGAGCAGTACTTC.

This clone was found many times. The chain links TRBV30 to TRBJ1-6, with 7 bases identical to TRBD1. Germline V gene lookup returns CDR1 GTSNPN and CDR2 SVGIG (reference sequence). V shed 0 bases, J shed 8 bases, and the junction held 4 bases outside the gene matches. The CDR3 extends over 14 amino acids. The CDR3 DNA is TGTGCCTGGAGTGTACGGCAGGGGGATTCACCCCTCCACTTT. Translation gives CAWSVRQGDSPLHF.

The CDR3 bases are TGTGCCAGCAGTGGAGGACTAGCGGGAGTAGTCGGGGAGCTGTTTTTT. It is translated as CASSGGLAGVVGELFF. V is TRBV6-1 and J is TRBJ2-2; 13 nucleotides align to TRBD2. The CDR3 spans 16 residues. V shed 4 bases, J shed 7 bases, and the junction held 6 bases outside the gene matches. Per germline, CDR1 MNHNS and CDR2 SASEGT.

This clone occurred a few times. The V call is TRBV7-2, the J call TRBJ2-1; 10 nucleotides match TRBD2. The junction had 10 bases not matched to a gene; V was cut back by 2 bases and J by 6 bases. The CDR3 sequence is 17 residues long. Germline V gives CDR1 SGHTA, CDR2 FQGNSA. The CDR3 DNA is TGTGCCAGCAGCTTAATTCGTCGGACTAGCGGACCCAATGAGCAGTTCTTC. It codes for CASSLIRRTSGPNEQFF.

In this sample, this clone turned up a few times. The CDR3 nucleotides read TGTGCCAGCAGCCAAGTTCTAGCGAAAGAGACCCAGTACTTC. Translating it yields CASSQVLAKETQYF. This chain connects TRBV4-2 to TRBJ2-5, with D perhaps matching TRBD2 (6 bases). Germline V gives CDR1 LGHNA, CDR2 YNFKEQ. The CDR3 spans 14 residues. The V gene lost 1 base and the J gene lost 3 bases, with 9 bases spanning the gap.

This clone was seen a handful of times. The chain joins TRBV25-1 to TRBJ2-5; D uncertain. The J call is doubtful: the DNA matches TRBJ2-7 better. CDR1 and CDR2 from the germline V gene are MGHDK and SYGVNS. This CDR3 spans 14 amino acids. The CDR3: CASSSRVQSYEQYF. The DNA of the CDR3 is TGTGCCAGCAGTTCCCGGGTTCAGAGCTACGAGCAGTACTTC.

The chain joins TRBV14 to TRBJ2-7; TRBD2 is a possible D gene (6 bases). The germline V gene has CDR1 SGHDN and CDR2 FVKESK. Trimming removed 6 bases from V and 5 bases from J, with 14 bases in between. CDR3 length equals 13 residues. In DNA, the CDR3 is TGTGCCAGCAGGCGGCGGGGAGAGCACGAGCAGTACTTC. Translated, it gives CASRRRGEHEQYF.

The chain is built from TRBV29-1 and TRBJ1-3; D not certain. The V and J ends lost 7 bases and 3 bases respectively, with 13 bases between them. The CDR3 consists of 13 residues. The V gene's germline CDR1 is SQVTM and CDR2 ANQGSEA. The CDR3 spells CSAFGAFGNTIYF. CDR3 DNA sequence: TGCAGCGCCTTCGGAGCATTTGGAAACACCATATATTTT.

A few counts support this clone. The chain recombines TRBV9 with TRBJ2-2; possibly TRBD2 for D (6 bases). The V gene's germline CDR1 is SGDLS and CDR2 YYNGEE. This CDR3 has 15 amino acids. Trimming pared 0 bases from V and 7 bases from J, leaving 13 bases between. The CDR3 loop reads CASSVEGLPGGELFF. For the CDR3, the DNA is TGTGCCAGCAGCGTAGAGGGACTCCCCGGCGGGGAGCTGTTTTTT.

V usage is TRBV7-2 and J usage is TRBJ2-1; 14 bases line up with TRBD2. Trimming at V came to 5 bases and at J to 8 bases, leaving 11 bases not matched to a gene. Germline V gene sequence: CDR1 SGHTA, CDR2 FQGNSA. This CDR3 is 17 amino acids long. The CDR3 DNA reads as TGTGCCAGCAGCCCTAGCGGGACTAGCGGGAGAGAATATGAGCAGTTCTTC. Residues: CASSPSGTSGREYEQFF.

This chain links TRBV6-5 with TRBJ2-7; D is uncertain. Germline V CDR1 and CDR2: MNHEY, SVGAGI. The CDR3 is made up of 14 amino acids. Trimming removed 0 bases at V and 8 bases at J, with 14 bases between. In nucleotides, the CDR3 is TGTGCCAGCAGTTACTCAGAGGCCAGCCCCAAGCAGTACTTC. Protein: CASSYSEASPKQYF.

CDR3 bases: TGTGCCAGCAGCTTTCGGCGGTTCGGTGGCACCGGGGAGCTGTTTTTT. Amino acids: CASSFRRFGGTGELFF. This chain links TRBV5-6 with TRBJ2-2; D is unresolved. V lost 2 bases to trimming and J lost 4 bases, with 15 bases between them. The CDR3 has 16 residues. CDR1 is SGHDT, CDR2 YYEEEE, per germline.

This clone was recorded a few times. The chain links TRBV6-6 to TRBJ2-5; 10 bases match TRBD1. This CDR3 has 15 amino acids. The germline V gene encodes CDR1 MNHNY and CDR2 SVGAGI (reference sequence). J was trimmed by 1 base and V by 7 bases; bases with no gene match: 6. DNA of the CDR3: TGTGCCAGCACCGGGACAGGGGTCCCCCAAGAGACCCAGTACTTC. Amino acids: CASTGTGVPQETQYF.

Here the CDR3 DNA reads TGTGCCAGCAGTTCCCTCGGGCCCCAGCATTTT. As protein: CASSSLGPQHF. The genes are TRBV6-6 and TRBJ1-5; D is unresolved. Germline CDR1 and CDR2: MNHNY and SVGAGI (reference sequence). V lost 4 bases and J lost 9, with 7 bases in between. This CDR3 has 11 residues.

This clone was counted a few times. This chain connects TRBV5-4 to TRBJ2-5; D remains unclear. The DNA end is a closer match to TRBJ2-7, so the J assignment may be wrong. The length of the CDR3 is 12 residues. Germline V gene sequence: CDR1 SGHNT, CDR2 YYREEE (reference sequence). The CDR3 sequence: CASSTDTYEQYF. Here the CDR3 DNA reads TGTGCCAGCAGCACAGATACCTACGAGCAGTACTTC.

Details on this clone: Other nucleotide sequences in the sample specify the same CDR3. The rearrangement links TRBV2 to TRBJ1-2, with 9 bases matching TRBD1. There are 12 residues in the CDR3. Per germline, CDR1 SNHLY and CDR2 FYNNEI. The V and J ends lost 6 bases and 4 bases, in that order; junction bases with no gene match: 0. The CDR3 reads CASRTGGYGYTF. CDR3 sequence (DNA): TGTGCCAGCAGGACAGGGGGCTATGGCTACACCTTC.

This clone was seen a handful of times. V gene TRBV14 combines with J gene TRBJ2-4; TRBD2 might be the D (6 bases). Trimming shortened V by 4 bases and J by 0 bases, and 10 bases separated the two germline ends. There are 15 residues in the CDR3. CDR1 and CDR2 (germline): SGHDN, FVKESK. The CDR3 sequence: CASSRDFLAKNIQYF. CDR3 DNA: TGTGCCAGCAGCCGGGACTTTCTAGCCAAAAACATTCAGTACTTC.

This clone was recorded a few times. The chain is built from TRBV16 and TRBJ2-3; D remains ambiguous. This CDR3 is built from 13 residues. Germline CDR1 and CDR2: KGHSY and FQNENV. V was trimmed by 2 bases and J by 7 bases, leaving 10 bases between them. The CDR3 coding sequence is TGTGCCAGCAGCCAAGGTTTAGAACATACGCAGTATTTT. Protein sequence: CASSQGLEHTQYF.